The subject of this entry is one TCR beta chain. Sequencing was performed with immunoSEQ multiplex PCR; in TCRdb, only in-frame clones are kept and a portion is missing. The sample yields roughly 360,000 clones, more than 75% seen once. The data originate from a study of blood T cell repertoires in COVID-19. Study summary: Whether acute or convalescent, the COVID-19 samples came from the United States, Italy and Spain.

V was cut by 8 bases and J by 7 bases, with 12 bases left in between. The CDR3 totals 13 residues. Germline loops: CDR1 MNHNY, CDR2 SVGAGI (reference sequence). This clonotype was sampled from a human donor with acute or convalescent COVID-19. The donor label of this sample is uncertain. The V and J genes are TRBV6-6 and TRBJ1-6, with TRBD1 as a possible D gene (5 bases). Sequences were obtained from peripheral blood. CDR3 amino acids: CASLSTANSPLHF. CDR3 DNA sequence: TGTGCCAGCTTGTCGACAGCCAATTCACCCCTCCACTTT.